The 15 T cell receptor beta chains reported below all come from one sample, sequenced in a study of cytomegalovirus exposure and HLA in healthy donors. This PCR relied on a set of 60 Vbeta primers and 13 Jbeta primers. Method: immunoSEQ multiplex PCR; TCRdb's copy keeps in-frame clones and lacks some. The table records 130,000 or so clones, 64% of them present only once. Sequences were obtained from PBMCs. These receptors were taken from a woman aged 40 to 50 in good health and CMV-seronegative.

This clone was detected only once. This chain joins TRBV5-1 and TRBJ1-6; 7 bases are a match to TRBD1. Trimming cost V 5 bases and J 10 bases; bases outside gene matches: 12. CDR1 and CDR2 (germline): SGHRS, YFSETQ. The CDR3 has 15 amino acids. The CDR3 coding sequence is TGCGCCAGCAGTACCGATAGACAGGGCAGCTCACCCCTCCACTTT. Translated, it gives CASSTDRQGSSPLHF.

The chain uses TRBV5-4 and TRBJ1-5; D gene uncertain. This CDR3 comprises 14 residues. CDR1 is SGHNT, CDR2 YYREEE, per germline (reference sequence). V was shortened by 2 bases and J by 4 bases, with 10 bases between the two germline ends. The CDR3 reads CASSLRGSNQPQHF. CDR3 in DNA: TGTGCCAGCAGCTTAAGAGGGTCAAATCAGCCCCAGCATTTT.

The chain uses TRBV2 and TRBJ2-3; TRBD2 matches 9 bases. The trim removed 7 bases at V and 4 bases at J, leaving 6 bases unmatched. In germline, CDR1 is SNHLY, CDR2 FYNNEI. This CDR3 is 14 amino acids long. CDR3 residues: CASTLAGTPDTQYF. Here the CDR3 DNA reads TGTGCCAGCACCCTAGCGGGGACGCCAGATACGCAGTATTTT.

The V gene is TRBV7-2, the J gene TRBJ1-5; no definite D call. Per the germline V gene, CDR1 is SGHTA and CDR2 is FQGNSA. The CDR3 contains 13 residues. Trimming removed 7 bases at V and 6 bases at J, with 13 bases between. The CDR3 nucleotides read TGTGCCAGCACTTCAGCGGTCGGTCAGCCCCAGCATTTT. Translated: CASTSAVGQPQHF.

This clone was seen a handful of times. The V call is TRBV5-1, the J call TRBJ1-6; D unresolved. V was trimmed by 2 bases and J by 7 bases, leaving 19 bases between them. Germline assignment: CDR1 SGHRS and CDR2 YFSETQ. This CDR3 comprises 17 residues. The CDR3 nucleotides are TGCGCCAGCAGCTTAGAGGCATTTGGTGGGTCCAATTCACCCCTCCACTTT. Translation gives CASSLEAFGGSNSPLHF.

The gene calls are TRBV5-1 and TRBJ2-1; the match to TRBD2 covers 9 bases. With 0 bases clipped from V and 0 bases from J, the junction kept 1 base outside the gene matches. The CDR3 sequence is 16 residues long. Germline CDR1 SGHRS, CDR2 YFSETQ. The CDR3 coding sequence is TGCGCCAGCAGCTTGGGCGGGGGGGTCTCCTACAATGAGCAGTTCTTC. This translates into CASSLGGGVSYNEQFF.

The chain combines TRBV4-1 with TRBJ1-2; D remains ambiguous. The germline V and J ends were trimmed by 4 bases and 3 bases, with 12 bases remaining between them. This CDR3 is 14 amino acids long. Germline V lookup: CDR1 MGHRA, CDR2 YSYEKL. Written as DNA, the CDR3 is TGCGCCAGCAGCCTGCCAGGAAGGCACTATGGCTACACCTTC. Its translation: CASSLPGRHYGYTF.

This chain connects TRBV6-4 to TRBJ1-6, with TRBD1 as a possible D gene (5 bases). This CDR3 is built from 13 residues. Between the trimmed V and J ends, which lost 6 bases and 6 bases, there was a span of 9 bases. CDR1 and CDR2 from the germline V gene are MRHNA and SNTAGT. In DNA, the CDR3 is TGTGCCAGCAGCGTCGGGGGTAATTCACCCCTCCACTTT. This sequence encodes CASSVGGNSPLHF.

This sequence joins TRBV19 and TRBJ1-5, with D perhaps matching TRBD1 (6 bases). This CDR3 is 15 amino acids long. V shed 7 bases and J shed 7 bases, with 20 bases lying between them. CDR1 and CDR2 from the germline V gene are LNHDA and SQIVND (reference sequence). CDR3 nucleotides: TGTGCCAGTAACGAGCAGGGGAAAGGCGAGCAGCCCCAGCATTTT. Translating gives CASNEQGKGEQPQHF. Supplemented by reference TRBV19 and TRBJ1-5, the full variable domain reads DGGITQSPKYLFRKEGQNVTLSCEQNLNHDAMYWYRQDPGQGLRLIYYSQIVNDFQKGDIAEGYSVSREKKESFPLTVTSAQKNPTAFYLCASNEQGKGEQPQHFGDGTRLSIL.

The chain employs TRBV19 and TRBJ1-5; the match to TRBD1 covers 7 bases. This CDR3 region has 13 residues. V trimming: 7 bases; J trimming: 7 bases; junction bases outside the gene matches: 7. Germline CDR1 reads LNHDA; CDR2 reads SQIVND (reference sequence). CDR3 in DNA: TGTGCCAGTACCAAGACAGGGATCCAGCCCCAGCATTTT. It is translated as CASTKTGIQPQHF.

CDR3 protein: CASSYPSGLAGSGELFF. CDR3 sequence (DNA): TGTGCCAGCAGCTATCCCTCGGGACTAGCGGGGAGCGGGGAGCTGTTTTTT. V usage is TRBV9 and J usage is TRBJ2-2, with 13 bases aligning to TRBD2. Germline-derived CDR1 and CDR2 are SGDLS and YYNGEE. Trimming at V came to 4 bases and at J to 7 bases, leaving 10 bases not matched to a gene. This CDR3 comprises 17 residues.

A few counts support this clone. This chain links TRBV7-9 with TRBJ1-2; D is uncertain. The CDR3 has 12 residues. Germline-derived CDR1 and CDR2 are SEHNR and FQNEAQ (reference sequence). The V and J ends lost 5 bases and 8 bases respectively, with 12 bases between them. The CDR3 loop reads CASSEVSRGYTF. In DNA, the CDR3 is TGTGCCAGCAGCGAGGTATCGAGGGGCTACACCTTC.

This clone was recorded once. This sequence joins TRBV6-6 and TRBJ1-1; 7 nucleotides line up with TRBD1. The length of the CDR3 is 14 residues. The germline gives CDR1 MNHNY, CDR2 SVGAGI (reference sequence). With 6 bases clipped from V and 7 bases from J, the junction kept 11 bases outside the gene matches. For the CDR3, the DNA is TGTGCCAGCAGGACCGGGACAGAGACCGGTGAAGCTTTCTTT. It encodes CASRTGTETGEAFF.

This sequence joins TRBV10-2 and TRBJ1-2; possibly TRBD1 for D (5 bases). V lost 5 bases and J lost 4, with 11 bases in between. The CDR3 length is 13 residues. Germline values: CDR1 WSHSY, CDR2 SAAADI. CDR3 DNA sequence: TGCGCCAGCAGTAGGGGCGACGGCTATGGCTACACCTTC. Translation: CASSRGDGYGYTF.

The rearrangement links TRBV5-4 to TRBJ1-3; a possible D gene is TRBD1 (6 bases). V lost 4 bases, J lost 1 base, and 12 bases lay in between. The CDR3 contains 15 residues. The germline V gene encodes CDR1 SGHNT and CDR2 YYREEE (reference sequence). The CDR3 region has the DNA TGTGCCAGCAGCCAAGGACAGTCTTCTGGAAACACCATATATTTT. Residues: CASSQGQSSGNTIYF.